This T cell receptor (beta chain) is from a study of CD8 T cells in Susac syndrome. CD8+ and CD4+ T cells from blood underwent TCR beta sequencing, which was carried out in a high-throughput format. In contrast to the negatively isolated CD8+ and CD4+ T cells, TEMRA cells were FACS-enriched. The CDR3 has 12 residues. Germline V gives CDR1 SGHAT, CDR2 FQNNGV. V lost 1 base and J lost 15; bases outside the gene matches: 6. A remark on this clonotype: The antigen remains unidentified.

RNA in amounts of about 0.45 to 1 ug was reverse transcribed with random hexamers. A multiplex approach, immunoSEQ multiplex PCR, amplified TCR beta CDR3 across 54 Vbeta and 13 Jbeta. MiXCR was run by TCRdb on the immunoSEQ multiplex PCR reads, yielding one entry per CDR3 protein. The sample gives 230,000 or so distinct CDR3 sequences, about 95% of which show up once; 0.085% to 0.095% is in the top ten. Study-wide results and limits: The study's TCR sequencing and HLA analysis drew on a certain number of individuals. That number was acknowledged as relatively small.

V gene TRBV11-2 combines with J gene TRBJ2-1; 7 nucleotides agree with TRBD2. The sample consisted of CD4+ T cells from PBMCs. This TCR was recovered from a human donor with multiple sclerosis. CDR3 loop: CASSLVTRERFF. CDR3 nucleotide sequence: TGTGCCAGCAGCTTAGTCACGCGGGAGAGGTTCTTC.